This TCR beta chain was observed in a study of memory CD4+ T cells and cytomegalovirus serostatus. As for the study in general: Donors were healthy Belgian adults, under 10 CMV seropositive and about 24 seronegative.

This clone was recorded a few times. What it binds is unknown. Single viable CD3+CD4+CD8-CD45RO+ cells were sorted as the memory CD4+ T cells. Findings and caveats of the study: Suggested: most of the CMV-linked TCR signature lies in CD4+ memory cells. About 40% of the roughly 160 known CMV-associated TCRbeta sequences appeared in CD4+ memory.

Source study methods: Out-of-frame sequences were removed, leaving about 2,300,000 distinct TCRbeta sequences. Produced via immunoSEQ multiplex PCR; TCRdb's table is partial and in-frame only. V, J and clone size were drawn from that table, and D and trimming were deduced from the DNA. This sample has about 59,000 clones, with around 80% found just once. Sample: memory CD4+ T cells from blood. The TCR was taken from an adult in good health and CMV-seronegative.

In DNA, the CDR3 is TGCGCCAGCAGGGGAGGGAGGGCCTTCCCCGAGCAGTACTTC. Translating gives CASRGGRAFPEQYF. This rearrangement joins TRBV10-2 to TRBJ2-7, with 7 bases matching TRBD2. CDR1 and CDR2 from the germline V gene are WSHSY and SAAADI. J lost 6 bases, V lost 6 bases, and 11 bases had no gene match. The CDR3 totals 14 residues.